This T cell receptor beta chain was found in a study of blood T cell repertoires in COVID-19. Turning to the study itself: COVID-19 samples, acute and convalescent, were from the United States, Italy and Spain.

CDR1 GTSNPN and CDR2 SVGIG come from the germline V gene (reference sequence). The V and J ends lost 3 bases and 4 bases respectively, with 6 bases between them. The CDR3 spans 11 residues. Original processing notes: Quantification of nucleated cells was approximated via reference gene primer amplification. Measured with immunoSEQ multiplex PCR; TCRdb has only the in-frame clones, and not every one. That table gives V, J and clone size, and the DNA gave D and trimming. The sample has 88,000 or so clones, approximately 89% seen once; the top ten hold roughly 2.3%. The V and J genes are TRBV30 and TRBJ1-2; TRBD1 is a possible D gene (6 bases). This TCR was sampled from a man aged 50 to 59 with acute or convalescent COVID-19. Sequenced material: peripheral blood. The CDR3 here is CAWRDSYGYTF. The DNA for the CDR3 is TGTGCCTGGAGGGACAGCTATGGCTACACCTTC.